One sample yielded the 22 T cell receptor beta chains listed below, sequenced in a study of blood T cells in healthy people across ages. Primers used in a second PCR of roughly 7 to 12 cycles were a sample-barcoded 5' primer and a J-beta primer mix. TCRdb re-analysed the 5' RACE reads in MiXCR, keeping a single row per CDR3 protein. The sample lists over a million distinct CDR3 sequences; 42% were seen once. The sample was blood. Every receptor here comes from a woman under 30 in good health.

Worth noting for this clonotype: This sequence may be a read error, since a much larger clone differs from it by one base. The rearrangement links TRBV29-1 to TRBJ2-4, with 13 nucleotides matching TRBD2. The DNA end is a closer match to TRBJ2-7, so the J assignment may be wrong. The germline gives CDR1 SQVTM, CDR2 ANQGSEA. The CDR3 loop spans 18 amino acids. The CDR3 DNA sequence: TGCAGCGTTACCCCACTCACTAGCGGGAGGGCCTCCACCCACGAGCAGTACTTC. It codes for CSVTPLTSGRASTHEQYF.

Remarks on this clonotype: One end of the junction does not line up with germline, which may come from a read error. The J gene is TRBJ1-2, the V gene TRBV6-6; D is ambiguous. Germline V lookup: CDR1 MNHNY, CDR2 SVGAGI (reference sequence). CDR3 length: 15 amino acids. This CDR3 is CASSSPDARHYGHTF. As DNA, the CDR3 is TGTGCCAGCAGTTCACCCGATGCTCGTCACTATGGCCACACCTTC.

The CDR3 loop reads CASSRGGQLDKNIQYF. DNA of the CDR3: TGTGCCAGCAGCCGCGGGGGACAACTTGATAAAAACATTCAGTACTTC. J is TRBJ2-4 and V is TRBV28; D perhaps matches TRBD2 (7 bases). This CDR3 is 16 amino acids long. From germline, CDR1 is MDHEN and CDR2 SYDVKM. Trimming shortened V by 6 bases and J by 4 bases, and 19 bases separated the two germline ends. The whole variable domain, filled in from reference TRBV28 and TRBJ2-4, reads DVKVTQSSRYLVKRTGEKVFLECVQDMDHENMFWYRQDPGLGLRLIYFSYDVKMKEKGDIPEGYSVSREKKERFSLILESASTNQTSMYLCASSRGGQLDKNIQYFGAGTRLSVL.

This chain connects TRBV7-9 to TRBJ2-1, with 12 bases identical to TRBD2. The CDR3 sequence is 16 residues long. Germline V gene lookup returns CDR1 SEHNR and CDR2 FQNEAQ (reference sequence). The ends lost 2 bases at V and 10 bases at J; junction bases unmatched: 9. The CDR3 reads CASSLYLAGGPEEQFF. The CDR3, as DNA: TGTGCCAGCAGCTTATATCTAGCGGGAGGGCCAGAAGAGCAGTTCTTC.

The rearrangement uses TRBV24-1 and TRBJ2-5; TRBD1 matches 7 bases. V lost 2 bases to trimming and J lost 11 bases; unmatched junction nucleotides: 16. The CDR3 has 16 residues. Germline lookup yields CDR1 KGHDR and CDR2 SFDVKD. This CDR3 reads CATSDSGGRPYNEQYF. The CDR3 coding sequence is TGTGCCACCAGTGATTCAGGGGGAAGACCCTACAATGAGCAGTACTTC.

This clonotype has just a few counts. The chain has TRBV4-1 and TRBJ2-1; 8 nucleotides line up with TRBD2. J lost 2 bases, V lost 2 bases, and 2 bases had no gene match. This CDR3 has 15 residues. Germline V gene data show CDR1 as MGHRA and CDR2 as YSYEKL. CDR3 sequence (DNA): TGCGCCAGCAGCCAATTGCGGGAGGCCTACAATGAGCAGTTCTTC. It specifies CASSQLREAYNEQFF.

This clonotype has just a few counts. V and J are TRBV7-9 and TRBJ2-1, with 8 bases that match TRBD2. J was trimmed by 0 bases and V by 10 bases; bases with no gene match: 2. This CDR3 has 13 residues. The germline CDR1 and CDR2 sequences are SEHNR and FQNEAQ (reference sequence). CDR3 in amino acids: CATLAGSYNEQFF. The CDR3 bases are TGTGCCACCCTAGCGGGCTCCTACAATGAGCAGTTCTTC.

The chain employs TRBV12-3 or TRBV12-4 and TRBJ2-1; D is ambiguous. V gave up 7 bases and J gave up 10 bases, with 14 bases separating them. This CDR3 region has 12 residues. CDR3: CASTETPGEQFF. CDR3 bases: TGTGCCAGCACCGAGACCCCGGGCGAGCAGTTCTTC.

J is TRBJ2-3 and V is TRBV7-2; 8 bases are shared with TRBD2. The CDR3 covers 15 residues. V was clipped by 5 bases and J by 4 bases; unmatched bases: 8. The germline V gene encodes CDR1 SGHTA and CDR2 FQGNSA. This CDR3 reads CASSRTAGDADTQYF. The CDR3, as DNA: TGTGCCAGCAGCAGGACAGCGGGAGACGCAGATACGCAGTATTTT.

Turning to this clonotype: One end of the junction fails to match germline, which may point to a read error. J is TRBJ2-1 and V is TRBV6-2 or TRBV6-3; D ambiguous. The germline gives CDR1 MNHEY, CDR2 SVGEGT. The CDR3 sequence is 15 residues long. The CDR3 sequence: CASWPRPSSYNEQFF. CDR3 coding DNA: TGTGCCAGCTGGCCCCGGCCCAGCTCCTACAACGAGCAGTTCTTC.

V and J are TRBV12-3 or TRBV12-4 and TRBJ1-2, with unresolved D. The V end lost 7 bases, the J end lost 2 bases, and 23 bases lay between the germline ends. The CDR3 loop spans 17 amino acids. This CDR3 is CASNPRAPGDFNYGYTF. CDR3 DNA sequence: TGTGCCAGCAACCCTAGGGCACCCGGGGATTTCAACTATGGCTACACCTTC.

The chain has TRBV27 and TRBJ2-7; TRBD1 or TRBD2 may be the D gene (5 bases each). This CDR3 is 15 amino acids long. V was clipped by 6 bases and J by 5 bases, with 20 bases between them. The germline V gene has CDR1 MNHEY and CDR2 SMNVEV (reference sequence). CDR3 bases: TGTGCCAGCAGGACCTTAAGGGGAGAGGGCGACGAGCAGTACTTC. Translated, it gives CASRTLRGEGDEQYF.

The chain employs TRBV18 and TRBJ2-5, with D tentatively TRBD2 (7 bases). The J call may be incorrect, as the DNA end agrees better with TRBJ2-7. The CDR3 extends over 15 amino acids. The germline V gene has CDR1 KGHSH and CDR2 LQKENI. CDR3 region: CASSPPAGAGYEQYF. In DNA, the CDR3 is TGTGCCAGCTCACCACCGGCGGGGGCTGGGTACGAGCAGTACTTC.

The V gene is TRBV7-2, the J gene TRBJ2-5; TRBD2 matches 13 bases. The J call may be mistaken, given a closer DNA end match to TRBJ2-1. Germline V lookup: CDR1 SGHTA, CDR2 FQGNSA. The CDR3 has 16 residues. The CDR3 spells CASSRTSGGVSETQFF. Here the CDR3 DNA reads TGTGCCAGCAGCCGAACTAGCGGGGGGGTGAGCGAGACCCAGTTCTTC.

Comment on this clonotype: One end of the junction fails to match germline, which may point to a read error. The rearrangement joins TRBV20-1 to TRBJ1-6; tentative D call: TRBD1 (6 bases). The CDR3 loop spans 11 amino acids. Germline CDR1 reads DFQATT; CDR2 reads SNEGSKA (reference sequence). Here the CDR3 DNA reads TGCAGTGCTAACCCCAGGGGTCCCCCCCACTTT. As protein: CSANPRGPPHF.

CDR3 coding DNA: TGTGCCAGCAAACCGGGACTAGAGGGCCTCTCACCAAACTACGAGCAGTACTTC. Its translation: CASKPGLEGLSPNYEQYF. This chain uses TRBV27 with TRBJ2-7; 8 bases are a match to TRBD2. Trimming removed 7 bases from V and 3 bases from J; junction bases left unmatched: 20. CDR3 length equals 18 residues. CDR1 MNHEY and CDR2 SMNVEV come from the germline V gene (reference sequence).

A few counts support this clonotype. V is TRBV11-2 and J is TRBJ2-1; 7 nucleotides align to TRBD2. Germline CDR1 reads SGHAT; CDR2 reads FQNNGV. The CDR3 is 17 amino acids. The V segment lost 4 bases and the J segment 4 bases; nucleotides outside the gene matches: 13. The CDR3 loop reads CASSSTLSGLFYNEQFF. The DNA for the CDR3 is TGTGCCAGCAGCTCGACCCTTAGCGGGCTCTTTTACAATGAGCAGTTCTTC. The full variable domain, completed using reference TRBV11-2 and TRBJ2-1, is EAGVAQSPRYKIIEKRQSVAFWCNPISGHATLYWYQQILGQGPKLLIQFQNNGVVDDSQLPKDRFSAERLKGVDSTLKIQPAKLEDSAVYLCASSSTLSGLFYNEQFFGPGTRLTVL.

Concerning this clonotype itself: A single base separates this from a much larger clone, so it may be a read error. Written as DNA, the CDR3 is TGTGCCAGCAGCTTAGACGGGACTAACCCAACTAACACAGATACGCAGTATTTT. The encoded protein is CASSLDGTNPTNTDTQYF. The chain couples TRBV7-2 to TRBJ2-3; TRBD2 matches at 7 bases. Germline trimming cut 1 base from V and 2 bases from J; bases unmatched to any gene: 12. This CDR3 has 18 residues. Germline V lookup: CDR1 SGHTA, CDR2 FQGNSA.

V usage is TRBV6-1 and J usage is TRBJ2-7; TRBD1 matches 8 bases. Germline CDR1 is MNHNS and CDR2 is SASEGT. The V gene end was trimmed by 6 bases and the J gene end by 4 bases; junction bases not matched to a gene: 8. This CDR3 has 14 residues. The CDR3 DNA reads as TGTGCCAGCAGGGACAGGGCCGGTTTGTACGAGCAGTACTTC. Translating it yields CASRDRAGLYEQYF.

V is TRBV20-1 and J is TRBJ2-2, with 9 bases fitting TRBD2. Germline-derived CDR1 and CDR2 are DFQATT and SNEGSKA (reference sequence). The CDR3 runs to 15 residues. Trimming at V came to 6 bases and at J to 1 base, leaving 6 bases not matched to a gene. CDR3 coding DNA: TGCAGTGCGCCCCTAGCGGGGATGAACACCGGGGAGCTGTTTTTT. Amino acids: CSAPLAGMNTGELFF.

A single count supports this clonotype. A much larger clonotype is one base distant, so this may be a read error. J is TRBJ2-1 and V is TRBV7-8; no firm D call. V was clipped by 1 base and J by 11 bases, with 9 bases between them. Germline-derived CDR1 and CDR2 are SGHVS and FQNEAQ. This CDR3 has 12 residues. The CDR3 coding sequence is TGTGCCAGCAGCTTAGTGAGAGGTAAGCAGTTCTTC. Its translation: CASSLVRGKQFF.

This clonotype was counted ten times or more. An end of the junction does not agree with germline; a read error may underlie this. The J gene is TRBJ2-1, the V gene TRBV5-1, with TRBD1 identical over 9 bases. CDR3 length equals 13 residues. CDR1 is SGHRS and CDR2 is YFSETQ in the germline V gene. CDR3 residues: CASSPGQGNEQFF. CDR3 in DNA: TGTGCCAGCAGCCCGGGACAGGGCAATGAGCAGTTCTTC.